These T cell receptor beta chains were read from a single sample in a study of tumor-infiltrating lymphocytes in primary liver carcinoma. TCRdb reprocessed the multiplex PCR reads with MiXCR, giving one entry per CDR3 protein. This repertoire shows some 180,000 distinct CDR3 sequences, 60% found once; its top ten account for around 68%. Material: peripheral blood. The receptor set was obtained from a man between 35 and 55 years old with primary liver carcinoma and hepatitis B virus infection. Each CDR3 is given with its conserved first and last residue. The D gene is left open where the match is weak. Clone size, where shown, is once, few, many, or a class for clones that have expanded.

CDR3 protein: CASSLASGAGILLGGTSCNEQFF
CDR3 DNA: TGCGCCAGCAGCTTGGCCTCAGGGGCCGGGATACTTTTGGGAGGTACCTCCTGCAATGAGCAGTTCTTC
V gene: TRBV5-1
J gene: TRBJ2-1
clone size: .
D gene: .

CDR3 protein: CASSQELGGTEAFF
CDR3 DNA: TGTGCCAGCAGCCAAGAATTAGGGGGGACTGAAGCTTTCTTT
V gene: TRBV4-2
J gene: TRBJ1-1
clone size: many
D gene: .

CDR3 protein: CSVPPTWVGTDMQYF
CDR3 DNA: TGCAGCGTCCCCCCGACATGGGTCGGCACGGATATGCAGTATTTT
V gene: TRBV29-1
J gene: TRBJ2-3
clone size: .
D gene: .

CDR3 protein: CASSLGDLSLHF
CDR3 DNA: TGTGCCAGCAGCTTGGGGGATTTATCCCTCCACTTT
V gene: TRBV11-2
J gene: TRBJ1-6
clone size: .
D gene: .

CDR3 protein: CASSLGQYEGNQPQHF
CDR3 DNA: TGTGCCAGCAGTTTAGGTCAGTACGAGGGCAATCAGCCCCAGCATTTT
V gene: TRBV12-3/TRBV12-4
J gene: TRBJ1-5
clone size: .
D gene: .

CDR3 protein: CASSRGLDEQYF
CDR3 DNA: TGTGCCAGCAGTCGAGGACTGGATGAGCAGTACTTC
V gene: TRBV12-3/TRBV12-4
J gene: TRBJ2-7
clone size: .
D gene: .

CDR3 protein: CASSLTLAEETQYF
CDR3 DNA: TGTGCCAGCAGCTTGACCTTAGCAGAAGAGACCCAGTACTTC
V gene: TRBV5-5
J gene: TRBJ2-5
clone size: .
D gene: .

CDR3 protein: CASSQQWVTRYQFF
CDR3 DNA: TGTGCCAGCAGCCAACAATGGGTGACTAGATATCAGTTCTTC
V gene: TRBV5-6
J gene: TRBJ2-1
clone size: .
D gene: .

CDR3 protein: CASRSTQTDTQYF
CDR3 DNA: TGTGCCAGCAGATCTACCCAAACCGATACGCAGTATTTT
V gene: TRBV6-5
J gene: TRBJ2-3
clone size: few
D gene: .

CDR3 protein: CLSSVDPNTEAFF
CDR3 DNA: TGTCTCAGCAGCGTCGACCCAAACACTGAAGCTTTCTTT
V gene: TRBV11-2
J gene: TRBJ1-1
clone size: .
D gene: .

CDR3 protein: CASSSSGNTEAFF
CDR3 DNA: TGTGCCAGCAGTTCCTCAGGAAACACTGAAGCTTTCTTT
V gene: TRBV6-5
J gene: TRBJ1-1
clone size: once
D gene: .

CDR3 protein: CASSVSGEFYEQYF
CDR3 DNA: TGTGCCAGCAGCGTTAGCGGGGAGTTCTACGAGCAGTACTTC
V gene: TRBV11-2
J gene: TRBJ2-7
clone size: many
D gene: TRBD2

CDR3 protein: CASRPSLLEDTQYF
CDR3 DNA: TGTGCGAGCAGACCTAGCTTACTGGAGGATACGCAGTATTTT
V gene: TRBV6-2/TRBV6-3
J gene: TRBJ2-3
clone size: .
D gene: .

CDR3 protein: CASSRQYEQYF
CDR3 DNA: TGTGCCAGCAGTAGACAGTACGAGCAGTACTTC
V gene: TRBV6-6
J gene: TRBJ2-7
clone size: many
D gene: .

CDR3 protein: CGSNPGTTNTGELFF
CDR3 DNA: TGTGGCAGCAATCCCGGGACTACGAACACCGGGGAGCTGTTTTTT
V gene: TRBV6-1
J gene: TRBJ2-2
clone size: .
D gene: TRBD2

CDR3 protein: CASSQGAEGNTEAFF
CDR3 DNA: TGTGCCAGCAGCCAGGGGGCTGAGGGGAACACTGAAGCTTTCTTT
V gene: TRBV28
J gene: TRBJ1-1
clone size: .
D gene: TRBD1

CDR3 protein: CASSQDVSGNTIYF
CDR3 DNA: TGCGCCAGCAGCCAAGATGTATCTGGAAACACCATATATTTT
V gene: TRBV4-1
J gene: TRBJ1-3
clone size: .
D gene: .

CDR3 protein: CATGLAGANGELFF
CDR3 DNA: TGTGCCACCGGACTAGCGGGAGCGAACGGGGAGCTGTTTTTT
V gene: TRBV6-1
J gene: TRBJ2-2
clone size: .
D gene: TRBD2

CDR3 protein: CARSLAAHLKETQYF
CDR3 DNA: TGTGCCCGCAGCTTAGCCGCACATCTGAAAGAGACGCAGTATTTT
V gene: TRBV11-2
J gene: TRBJ2-3
clone size: .
D gene: .

CDR3 protein: CSVSDTVYREAFF
CDR3 DNA: TGCAGCGTCTCGGACACAGTTTACCGCGAAGCTTTCTTT
V gene: TRBV29-1
J gene: TRBJ1-1
clone size: many
D gene: .

CDR3 protein: CTSSQDVGAMQPQHF
CDR3 DNA: TGCACCAGCAGCCAAGATGTGGGGGCCATGCAGCCCCAGCATTTT
V gene: TRBV4-1
J gene: TRBJ1-5
clone size: .
D gene: .

CDR3 protein: CASSQVARSNQPQHF
CDR3 DNA: TGCGCCAGCAGCCAAGTAGCAAGAAGCAATCAGCCCCAGCATTTT
V gene: TRBV4-1
J gene: TRBJ1-5
clone size: few
D gene: .

CDR3 protein: CASRGTGDETQYF
CDR3 DNA: TGTGCCAGCAGGGGGACAGGGGATGAGACCCAGTACTTC
V gene: TRBV2
J gene: TRBJ2-5
clone size: .
D gene: TRBD1

CDR3 protein: CASNGAPLTDTQYF
CDR3 DNA: TGTGCCAGCAATGGGGCCCCACTCACAGATACGCAGTATTTT
V gene: TRBV5-5
J gene: TRBJ2-3
clone size: few
D gene: .

CDR3 protein: CASRLDAGVSYEQYF
CDR3 DNA: TGTGCCAGCAGGCTGGACGCGGGGGTTTCCTACGAGCAGTACTTC
V gene: TRBV6-1
J gene: TRBJ2-7
clone size: .
D gene: TRBD2

CDR3 protein: CASSLGGLGLTKNIQYF
CDR3 DNA: TGTGCCAGCAGCTTAGGGGGGTTAGGACTAACTAAAAACATTCAGTACTTC
V gene: TRBV13
J gene: TRBJ2-4
clone size: .
D gene: .

CDR3 protein: CASSLTSTVATEAFF
CDR3 DNA: TGTGCCAGCAGTTTAACTTCAACCGTGGCCACTGAAGCTTTCTTT
V gene: TRBV11-2
J gene: TRBJ1-1
clone size: .
D gene: .

CDR3 protein: CASSPGERGQETQYF
CDR3 DNA: TGCGCCAGCAGCCCAGGGGAAAGGGGCCAAGAGACCCAGTACTTC
V gene: TRBV4-1
J gene: TRBJ2-5
clone size: once
D gene: .

CDR3 protein: CASGRWGEGGNEQFF
CDR3 DNA: TGTGCCAGTGGGCGGTGGGGGGAGGGAGGGAATGAGCAGTTCTTC
V gene: TRBV6-6
J gene: TRBJ2-1
clone size: .
D gene: TRBD2

CDR3 protein: CASSLLGLGVVDF
CDR3 DNA: TGTGCCAGCAGCTTGTTAGGACTGGGAGTCGTGGATTTT
V gene: TRBV7-9
J gene: TRBJ2-3
clone size: .
D gene: .

CDR3 protein: CASSARTARLTDTQYF
CDR3 DNA: TGTGCCAGCAGTGCCCGGACAGCGAGACTCACAGATACGCAGTATTTT
V gene: TRBV12-3/TRBV12-4
J gene: TRBJ2-3
clone size: .
D gene: .

CDR3 protein: CASSHPTGLAGGPSGELFF
CDR3 DNA: TGCGCCAGCAGCCACCCCACCGGACTAGCGGGAGGGCCATCCGGGGAGCTGTTTTTT
V gene: TRBV4-1
J gene: TRBJ2-2
clone size: few
D gene: TRBD2

CDR3 protein: CASSTPRGPQETQYF
CDR3 DNA: TGTGCCAGCAGCACCCCCCGCGGGCCCCAAGAGACCCAGTACTTC
V gene: TRBV11-2
J gene: TRBJ2-5
clone size: many
D gene: .

CDR3 protein: CAGRVGGAQETQYF
CDR3 DNA: TGTGCCGGCAGAGTGGGGGGGGCCCAAGAGACCCAGTACTTC
V gene: TRBV6-6
J gene: TRBJ2-5
clone size: .
D gene: .

CDR3 protein: CASSDGLGTAPNTEAFF
CDR3 DNA: TGTGCCAGCAGTGATGGTCTAGGGACAGCTCCGAACACTGAAGCTTTCTTT
V gene: TRBV6-1
J gene: TRBJ1-1
clone size: .
D gene: TRBD1

CDR3 protein: CASSRRGNTGSCFF
CDR3 DNA: .
V gene: TRBV11-2
J gene: TRBJ2-2
clone size: once
D gene: .

CDR3 protein: CASSLAGTTYEQYF
CDR3 DNA: TGCGCCAGCAGTTTAGCGGGAACGACTTACGAGCAGTACTTC
V gene: TRBV10-2
J gene: TRBJ2-7
clone size: .
D gene: TRBD2

CDR3 protein: CSWAGDRGLAYTQYF
CDR3 DNA: TGCAGCTGGGCGGGGGACAGGGGGTTAGCATATACGCAGTATTTT
V gene: TRBV29-1
J gene: TRBJ2-3
clone size: .
D gene: TRBD1

CDR3 protein: CASSQTPSSSGANVLTF
CDR3 DNA: TGCGCCAGCAGCCAAACTCCGTCTAGCTCTGGGGCCAACGTCCTGACTTTC
V gene: TRBV4-1
J gene: TRBJ2-6
clone size: .
D gene: .

CDR3 protein: CASRSGTGKTEAFF
CDR3 DNA: TGTGCCAGCAGATCCGGGACAGGGAAAACTGAAGCTTTCTTT
V gene: TRBV6-1
J gene: TRBJ1-1
clone size: few
D gene: TRBD1

CDR3 protein: CASGQGPETQYF
CDR3 DNA: TGTGCCAGCGGACAGGGTCCGGAGACCCAGTACTTC
V gene: TRBV6-1
J gene: TRBJ2-5
clone size: few
D gene: TRBD1

CDR3 protein: CSVLVPAKDIQYF
CDR3 DNA: TGCAGCGTTCTCGTGCCAGCCAAAGACATTCAGTACTTC
V gene: TRBV29-1
J gene: TRBJ2-4
clone size: once
D gene: .

CDR3 protein: CASSHTTRGEVETQYF
CDR3 DNA: TGCGCCAGCAGCCACACGACACGTGGGGAAGTAGAGACCCAGTACTTC
V gene: TRBV4-1
J gene: TRBJ2-5
clone size: .
D gene: .

CDR3 protein: CASGYTRGQQNTEALF
CDR3 DNA: TGCGCCAGCGGCTACACGAGGGGACAGCAGAACACTGAAGCTTTATTT
V gene: TRBV4-1
J gene: TRBJ1-1
clone size: .
D gene: TRBD1

CDR3 protein: CASSLDSAAEQYF
CDR3 DNA: TGTGCCAGCAGCTTAGATAGCGCCGCCGAGCAGTACTTC
V gene: TRBV7-9
J gene: TRBJ2-7
clone size: few
D gene: .

CDR3 protein: CASSQGSSGRVRDTQYF
CDR3 DNA: TGCGCCAGCAGCCAAGGGTCCAGCGGGAGGGTTAGAGATACGCAGTATTTT
V gene: TRBV4-1
J gene: TRBJ2-3
clone size: few
D gene: TRBD2

CDR3 protein: CSVLASPVEQYF
CDR3 DNA: TGCAGCGTTTTGGCTAGCCCAGTGGAGCAGTACTTC
V gene: TRBV29-1
J gene: TRBJ2-7
clone size: .
D gene: .

CDR3 protein: CSSSSSGRGNEQFF
CDR3 DNA: TGTTCTAGCAGCTCTAGCGGGAGGGGGAATGAGCAGTTCTTC
V gene: TRBV11-2
J gene: TRBJ2-1
clone size: .
D gene: TRBD2

CDR3 protein: CASSSRLAQETQYF
CDR3 DNA: TGTGCCAGCAGCTCCCGTCTAGCCCAAGAGACCCAGTACTTC
V gene: TRBV7-9
J gene: TRBJ2-5
clone size: .
D gene: .

CDR3 protein: CASGMFGLGPDEQFF
CDR3 DNA: TGTGCCAGCGGCATGTTTGGTCTAGGGCCCGATGAGCAGTTCTTC
V gene: TRBV11-3
J gene: TRBJ2-1
clone size: .
D gene: .

CDR3 protein: CASGVYEQYF
CDR3 DNA: TGTGCCAGCGGGGTATACGAGCAGTACTTC
V gene: TRBV6-1
J gene: TRBJ2-7
clone size: .
D gene: .

CDR3 protein: CASSFPGKQYF
CDR3 DNA: TGTGCCAGCAGTTTCCCGGGAAAGCAGTACTTC
V gene: TRBV28
J gene: TRBJ2-7
clone size: .
D gene: .

CDR3 protein: CASSPQGGGTEVFF
CDR3 DNA: TGTGCCAGCAGTCCACAGGGCGGCGGGACTGAAGTTTTCTTT
V gene: TRBV6-4
J gene: TRBJ1-1
clone size: .
D gene: .

CDR3 protein: CSVKGGTGELFF
CDR3 DNA: TGCAGCGTCAAGGGGGGAACCGGGGAGCTGTTTTTT
V gene: TRBV29-1
J gene: TRBJ2-2
clone size: few
D gene: .

CDR3 protein: CASSPDGLYEQYF
CDR3 DNA: TGTGCCAGCAGCCCCGACGGGCTCTACGAGCAGTACTTC
V gene: TRBV11-2
J gene: TRBJ2-7
clone size: .
D gene: .

CDR3 protein: CASSSAALGYGYTF
CDR3 DNA: TGTGCCAGCAGTTCCGCCGCGTTGGGCTATGGCTACACCTTC
V gene: TRBV6-2/TRBV6-3
J gene: TRBJ1-2
clone size: .
D gene: .

CDR3 protein: CANSTPTGTLLNKQFF
CDR3 DNA: TGTGCCAACAGCACGCCCACCGGGACTCTTCTCAATAAGCAGTTCTTC
V gene: TRBV11-2
J gene: TRBJ2-1
clone size: .
D gene: .

CDR3 protein: CSVGTGPTAETQYF
CDR3 DNA: TGCAGCGTTGGGACGGGGCCGACGGCCGAGACCCAGTACTTC
V gene: TRBV29-1
J gene: TRBJ2-5
clone size: few
D gene: .

CDR3 protein: CASSSTHDNYGYTF
CDR3 DNA: TGTGCCAGCAGCTCAACACATGATAACTATGGCTACACCTTC
V gene: TRBV11-2
J gene: TRBJ1-2
clone size: .
D gene: .

CDR3 protein: CSVAVLAGNQETQYF
CDR3 DNA: TGCAGCGTTGCGGTGCTAGCGGGTAACCAAGAGACCCAGTACTTC
V gene: TRBV29-1
J gene: TRBJ2-5
clone size: .
D gene: TRBD2